The T cell receptor beta chain described here comes from a study of blood T cell repertoires in COVID-19. The method was immunoSEQ multiplex PCR; TCRdb's version includes in-frame clones alone and lacks a portion of them. The data show 190,000 or so clones, with about 84% seen just once and under 9.5% held by the top ten. The CDR3 consists of 15 residues. Trimming removed 0 bases from V and 4 bases from J; junction bases left unmatched: 6. CDR1 and CDR2 (germline): MGHRA, YSYEKL. The chain uses TRBV4-1 and TRBJ2-7, with 7 bases fitting TRBD2. Material: PBMCs or T cells enriched from blood (not recorded which). The receptor comes from a woman in her twenties or thirties who had recovered from COVID-19. CDR3 loop: CASSQDPSGRYEQYF. In DNA, the CDR3 is TGCGCCAGCAGCCAAGATCCTAGCGGACGGTACGAGCAGTACTTC.